This TCR beta chain is from a study of graft-versus-host responses after intestinal transplantation. Study as a whole: Multivisceral, liver-intestinal, or isolated intestinal transplants were received by the recipients. Study findings and constraints: Some patients had graft-donor T cell macrochimerism. In their allografts, the ratios of graft-versus-host to host-versus-graft T cell clones were high.

In regard to this clone: What it recognizes is unknown.

Libraries were prepared by immunoSEQ multiplex PCR; TCRdb keeps only in-frame clonotypes and omits some of them. The data contain approximately 75,000 clones, around 87% of them singletons. This CDR3 has 16 residues. Trimming left V 1 base short and J 1 base short, with 12 bases between. Per the germline V gene, CDR1 is LGHNA and CDR2 is YSLEER. The sequences come from unstimulated CD8+ T cells sorted from spleen or lymph node cells, collected before transplant. This clonotype was obtained from a human donor who was the organ donor for an intestinal transplant. V is TRBV4-3 and J is TRBJ2-3; TRBD1 is a possible D gene (6 bases). The CDR3 loop is CASSQVRDTRTDTQYF. The CDR3 DNA is TGCGCCAGCAGCCAAGTTCGGGACACCCGCACAGATACGCAGTATTTT.